This is a list of T cell receptor beta chains from one sample in a study of blood T cell repertoires in COVID-19. Here immunoSEQ multiplex PCR was the method, and the copy in TCRdb shows in-frame clones only, minus some. The profile shows a few hundred thousand clones, nearly 90% of them singletons. Sequencing was performed on PBMCs or T cells enriched from blood (not recorded which). The receptor source for this set is a woman aged 18-29 years with acute COVID-19. Both conserved end residues are part of each CDR3. The D gene is left open where the match is weak. Clone size is not always given. Where it is, it says once, few, many or a class for expanded clones.

clone size,V gene,D gene,J gene,CDR3 protein,CDR3 DNA
.,TRBV11-2,TRBD1,TRBJ1-2,CASTPTGVGYTF,TGTGCCAGCACCCCGACAGGGGTTGGCTACACCTTC
once,TRBV6-2/TRBV6-3,.,TRBJ1-4,CASSWGQATNEKLFF,TGTGCCAGCAGCTGGGGACAAGCAACTAATGAAAAACTGTTTTTT
.,TRBV28,.,TRBJ1-1,CASISTSPVIGNTEAFF,TGTGCCAGCATTTCGACAAGCCCCGTCATTGGGAACACTGAAGCTTTCTTT
once,TRBV3-1/TRBV3-2,.,TRBJ1-2,CASSQAGGSYGYTF,TGTGCCAGCAGCCAAGCTGGCGGCAGCTATGGCTACACCTTC
.,TRBV19,TRBD1,TRBJ1-4,CASSIGTGLMRLFF,TGTGCCAGTAGTATCGGGACAGGGTTGATGAGACTGTTTTTT
once,TRBV5-6,.,TRBJ2-7,CASSFDSSYEQYF,TGTGCCAGCAGCTTCGACAGCTCCTACGAGCAGTACTTC
.,TRBV18,.,TRBJ2-3,CASSPPSSDTQYF,TGTGCCAGCTCACCACCTAGCTCAGATACGCAGTATTTT
.,TRBV10-3,.,TRBJ2-5,CAISLGHVQETQYF,TGTGCCATCAGTCTCGGACACGTCCAAGAGACCCAGTACTTC
few,TRBV28,.,TRBJ1-1,CASSFGSFEAFF,TGTGCCAGCAGTTTTGGCTCCTTTGAAGCTTTCTTT
.,TRBV30,.,TRBJ2-7,CAWSFLQSHEQYF,TGTGCCTGGAGTTTCTTACAGAGCCACGAGCAGTACTTC
few,TRBV10-2,.,TRBJ2-7,CASSSGQGVDYEQYF,.
.,TRBV7-8,.,TRBJ2-2,CASIEGVTGELFF,TGTGCCAGCATCGAAGGGGTAACCGGGGAGCTGTTTTTT
.,TRBV5-1,.,TRBJ1-1,CASSSSGNTEAFF,TGCGCCAGCAGTTCCTCAGGGAACACTGAAGCTTTCTTT
.,TRBV5-1,TRBD1,TRBJ1-1,CASSPPGGGTEAFF,TGCGCCAGCAGCCCGCCAGGGGGCGGCACTGAAGCTTTCTTT
.,TRBV2,.,TRBJ2-3,CASSPEGGDTQYF,TGTGCCAGCAGCCCCGAGGGGGGGGATACGCAGTATTTT
.,TRBV18,.,TRBJ2-3,CASSRLPGVTDTQYF,TGTGCCAGCTCCCGCCTTCCGGGGGTCACGGATACGCAGTATTTT
.,TRBV4-3,.,TRBJ2-1,CASSHRVYNEQFF,TGCGCCAGCAGCCACCGGGTCTACAATGAGCAGTTCTTC
.,TRBV6-5,.,TRBJ2-1,CASSYSRAGRQNEQFF,TGTGCCAGCAGTTACTCGAGGGCAGGGAGGCAAAATGAGCAGTTCTTC
.,TRBV7-9,.,TRBJ2-5,CASSLAGETQYF,TGTGCCAGCAGCCTTGCGGGTGAGACCCAGTACTTC
.,TRBV7-6,.,TRBJ1-1,CASSLGGHLNTEAFF,TGTGCCAGCAGCTTAGGGGGACACCTGAACACTGAAGCTTTCTTT
once,TRBV5-8,TRBD1,TRBJ2-4,CASSFRGQGLAKNIQYF,TGTGCCAGCAGCTTCCGTGGACAGGGTTTAGCCAAAAACATTCAGTACTTC
.,TRBV10-2,TRBD1,TRBJ1-1,CASSVSGTATEAFF,TGCGCCAGCAGTGTGTCGGGGACAGCGACCGAAGCTTTCTTT
once,TRBV7-9,.,TRBJ1-5,CASSLAAGKNQPQHF,TGTGCCAGCAGCTTAGCGGCAGGGAAGAATCAGCCCCAGCATTTT
.,TRBV2,.,TRBJ1-5,CASRRVGSDNQPQHF,TGTGCCAGCAGGCGGGTCGGTTCGGACAATCAGCCCCAGCATTTT
.,TRBV12-3/TRBV12-4,.,TRBJ2-7,CASRPTGSEQYF,TGTGCCAGCAGGCCAACAGGTTCCGAGCAGTACTTC